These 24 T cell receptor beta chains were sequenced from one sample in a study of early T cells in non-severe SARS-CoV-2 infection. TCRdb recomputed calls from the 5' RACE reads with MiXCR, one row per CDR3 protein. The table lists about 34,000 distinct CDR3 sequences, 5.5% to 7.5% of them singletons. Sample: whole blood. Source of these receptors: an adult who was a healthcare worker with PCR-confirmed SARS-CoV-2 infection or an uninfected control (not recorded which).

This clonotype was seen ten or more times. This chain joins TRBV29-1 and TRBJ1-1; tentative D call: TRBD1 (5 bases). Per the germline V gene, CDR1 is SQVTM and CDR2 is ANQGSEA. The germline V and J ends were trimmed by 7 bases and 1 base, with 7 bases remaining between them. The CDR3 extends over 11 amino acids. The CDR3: CSGDRNTEAFF. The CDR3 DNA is TGCAGCGGAGACAGGAACACTGAAGCTTTCTTT.

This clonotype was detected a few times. CDR3 sequence (DNA): TGCGCCAGCAGCTCGCCGGGTGAGACTGAAGCTTTCTTT. Translated, it gives CASSSPGETEAFF. This rearrangement joins TRBV5-1 to TRBJ1-1; D call uncertain. Trimming took 3 bases from V and 5 from J, leaving 11 bases between them. The CDR3 totals 13 residues. CDR1 SGHRS and CDR2 YFSETQ come from the germline V gene.

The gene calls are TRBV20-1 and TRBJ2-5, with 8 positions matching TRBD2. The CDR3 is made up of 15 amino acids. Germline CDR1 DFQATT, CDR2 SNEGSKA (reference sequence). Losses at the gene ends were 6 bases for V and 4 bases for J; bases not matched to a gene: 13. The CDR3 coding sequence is TGCAGTGCCCCCATCCCCCGGGGGGGGGGAGAGACCCAGTACTTC. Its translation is CSAPIPRGGGETQYF.

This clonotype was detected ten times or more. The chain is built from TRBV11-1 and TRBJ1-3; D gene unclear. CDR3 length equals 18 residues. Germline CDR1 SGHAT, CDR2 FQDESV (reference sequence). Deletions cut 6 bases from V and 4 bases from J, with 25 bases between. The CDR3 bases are TGTGCCAGCAGTCGGACCTCTCAGCCCACGGGAGGAGGAAACACCATATATTTT. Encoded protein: CASSRTSQPTGGGNTIYF.

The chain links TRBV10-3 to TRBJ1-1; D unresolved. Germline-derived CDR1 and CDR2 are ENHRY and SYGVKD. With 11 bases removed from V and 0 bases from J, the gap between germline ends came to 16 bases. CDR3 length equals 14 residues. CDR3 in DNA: TGTGCCCCGTCATCGGGCAGGATGAACACTGAAGCTTTCTTT. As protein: CAPSSGRMNTEAFF.

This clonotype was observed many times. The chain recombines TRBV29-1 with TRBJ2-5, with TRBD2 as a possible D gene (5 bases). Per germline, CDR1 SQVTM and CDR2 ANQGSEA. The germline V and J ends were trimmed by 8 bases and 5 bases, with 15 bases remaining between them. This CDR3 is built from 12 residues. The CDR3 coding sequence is TGCAGCATGGAGGCCGACCGCGAGACCCAGTACTTC. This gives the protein CSMEADRETQYF.

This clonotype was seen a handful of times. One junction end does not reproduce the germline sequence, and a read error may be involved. CDR3 sequence: CASSHRDGSYPVF. CDR3 nucleotides: TGCGCCAGCTCCCACCGGGACGGTTCATATCCCGTCTTC. The J gene is TRBJ1-2, the V gene TRBV5-1, with a weak D call TRBD1 (5 bases). The CDR3 contains 13 residues. The germline V gene has CDR1 SGHRS and CDR2 YFSETQ.

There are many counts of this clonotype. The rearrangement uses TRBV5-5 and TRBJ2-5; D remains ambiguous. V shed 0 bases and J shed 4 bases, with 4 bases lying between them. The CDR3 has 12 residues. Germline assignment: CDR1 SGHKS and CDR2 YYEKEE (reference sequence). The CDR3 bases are TGTGCCAGCAGCTTGGCCGTAGAGACCCAGTACTTC. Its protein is CASSLAVETQYF. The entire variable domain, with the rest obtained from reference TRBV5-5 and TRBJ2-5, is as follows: DAGVTQSPTHLIKTRGQQVTLRCSPISGHKSVSWYQQVLGQGPQFIFQYYEKEERGRGNFPDRFSARQFPNYSSELNVNALLLGDSALYLCASSLAVETQYFGPGTRLLVL.

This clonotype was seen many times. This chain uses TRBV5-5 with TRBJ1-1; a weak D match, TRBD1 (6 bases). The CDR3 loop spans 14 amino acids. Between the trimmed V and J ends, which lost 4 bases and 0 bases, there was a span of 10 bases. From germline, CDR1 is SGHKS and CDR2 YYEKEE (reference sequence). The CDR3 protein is CASSLQGMNTEAFF. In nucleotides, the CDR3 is TGTGCCAGCAGCCTGCAGGGGATGAACACTGAAGCTTTCTTT.

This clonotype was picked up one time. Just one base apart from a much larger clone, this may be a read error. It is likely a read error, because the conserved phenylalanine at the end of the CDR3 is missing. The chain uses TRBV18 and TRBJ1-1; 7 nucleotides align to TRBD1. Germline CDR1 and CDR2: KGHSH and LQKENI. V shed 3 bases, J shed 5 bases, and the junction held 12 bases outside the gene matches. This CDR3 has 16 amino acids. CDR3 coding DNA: TGTGCCAGCTCACCCACGCAAAGACAGGGAACAACTGAAGCTTTCTCT. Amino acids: CASSPTQRQGTTEAFS.

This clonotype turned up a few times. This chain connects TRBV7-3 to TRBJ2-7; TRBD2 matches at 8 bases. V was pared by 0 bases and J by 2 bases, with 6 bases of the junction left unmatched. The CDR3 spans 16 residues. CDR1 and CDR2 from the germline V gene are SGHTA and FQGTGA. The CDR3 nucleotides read TGTGCCAGCAGCTTAACCCCCGATAGCGGGGCCTACGAGCAGTACTTC. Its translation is CASSLTPDSGAYEQYF.

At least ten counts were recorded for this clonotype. The CDR3 sequence: CASSQDLRLNTEAFF. As DNA, the CDR3 is TGCGCCAGCAGCCAAGACCTCAGGCTTAACACTGAAGCTTTCTTT. The chain carries TRBV4-3 and TRBJ1-1; D remains unclear. V gave up 0 bases and J gave up 2 bases, with 10 bases separating them. The CDR3 spans 15 residues. The germline V gene encodes CDR1 LGHNA and CDR2 YSLEER.

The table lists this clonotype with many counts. The CDR3 nucleotides are TGTGCCAGCAGCGTAGGAGGTGGGGGGCAGCCCCAGCATTTT. This sequence encodes CASSVGGGGQPQHF. The chain combines TRBV9 with TRBJ1-5, with D perhaps TRBD1 (5 bases). Germline CDR1 reads SGDLS; CDR2 reads YYNGEE. This CDR3 is 14 amino acids long. Trimming removed 0 bases from V and 7 bases from J, with 11 bases in between.

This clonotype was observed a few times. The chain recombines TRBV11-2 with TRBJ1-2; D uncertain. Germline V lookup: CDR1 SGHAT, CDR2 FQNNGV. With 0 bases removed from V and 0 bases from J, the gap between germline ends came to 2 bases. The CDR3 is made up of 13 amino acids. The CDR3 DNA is TGTGCCAGCAGCTTAGAGGCTAACTATGGCTACACCTTC. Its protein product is CASSLEANYGYTF.

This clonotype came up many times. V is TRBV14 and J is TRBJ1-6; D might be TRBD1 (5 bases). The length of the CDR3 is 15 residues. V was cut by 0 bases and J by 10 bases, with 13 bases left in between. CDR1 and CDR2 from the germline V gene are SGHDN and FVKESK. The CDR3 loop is CASSQDNGGSSPLHF. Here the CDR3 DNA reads TGTGCCAGCAGCCAAGATAACGGGGGAAGCTCACCCCTCCACTTT.

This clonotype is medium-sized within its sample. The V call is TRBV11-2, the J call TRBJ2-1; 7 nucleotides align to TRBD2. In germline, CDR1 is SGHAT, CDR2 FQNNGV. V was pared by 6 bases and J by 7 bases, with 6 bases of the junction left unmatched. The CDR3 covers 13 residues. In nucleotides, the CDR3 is TGTGCCAGCAGACCGGGGGGTTGGAATGAGCAGTTCTTC. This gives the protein CASRPGGWNEQFF.

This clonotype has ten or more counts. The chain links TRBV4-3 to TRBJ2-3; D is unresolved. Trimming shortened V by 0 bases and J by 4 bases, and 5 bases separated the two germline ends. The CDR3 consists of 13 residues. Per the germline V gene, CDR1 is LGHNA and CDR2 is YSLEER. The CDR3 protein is CASSQDLPDTQYF. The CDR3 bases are TGCGCCAGCAGCCAAGATCTGCCAGATACGCAGTATTTT.

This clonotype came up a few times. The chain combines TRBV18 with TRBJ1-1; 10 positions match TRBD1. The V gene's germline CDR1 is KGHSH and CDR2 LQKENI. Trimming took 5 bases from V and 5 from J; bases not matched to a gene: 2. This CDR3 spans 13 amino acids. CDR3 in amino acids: CASSEGQGTEAFF. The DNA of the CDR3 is TGTGCCAGCTCAGAGGGACAGGGGACTGAAGCTTTCTTT.

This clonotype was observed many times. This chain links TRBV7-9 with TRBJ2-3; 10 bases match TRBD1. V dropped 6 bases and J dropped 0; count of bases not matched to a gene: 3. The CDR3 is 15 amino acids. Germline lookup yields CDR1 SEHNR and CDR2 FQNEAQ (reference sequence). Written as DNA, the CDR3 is TGTGCCAGCAGGGGGACAGGGGCTAGCACAGATACGCAGTATTTT. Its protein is CASRGTGASTDTQYF. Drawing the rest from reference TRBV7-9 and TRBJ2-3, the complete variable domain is DTGVSQNPRHKITKRGQNVTFRCDPISEHNRLYWYRQTLGQGPEFLTYFQNEAQLEKSRLLSDRFSAERPKGSFSTLEIQRTEQGDSAMYLCASRGTGASTDTQYFGPGTRLTVL.

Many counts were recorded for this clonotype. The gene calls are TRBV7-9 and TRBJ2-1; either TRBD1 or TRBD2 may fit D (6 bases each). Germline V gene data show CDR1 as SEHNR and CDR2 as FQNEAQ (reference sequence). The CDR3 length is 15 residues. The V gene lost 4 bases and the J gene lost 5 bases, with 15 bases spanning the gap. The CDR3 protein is CASSSIGGIDNEQFF. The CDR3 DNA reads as TGTGCCAGCAGCTCTATAGGGGGGATCGACAATGAGCAGTTCTTC.

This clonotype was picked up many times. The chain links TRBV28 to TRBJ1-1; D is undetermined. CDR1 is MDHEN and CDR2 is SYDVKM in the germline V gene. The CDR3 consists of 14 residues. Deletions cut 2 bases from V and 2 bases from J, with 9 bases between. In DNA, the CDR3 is TGTGCCAGCAGTTTAGTACGGATCAACACTGAAGCTTTCTTT. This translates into CASSLVRINTEAFF.

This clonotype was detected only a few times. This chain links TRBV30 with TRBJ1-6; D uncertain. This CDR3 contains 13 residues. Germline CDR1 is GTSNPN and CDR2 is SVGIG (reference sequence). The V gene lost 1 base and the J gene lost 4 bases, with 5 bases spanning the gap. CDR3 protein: CAWSARYNSPLHF. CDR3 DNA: TGTGCCTGGAGTGCCCGTTATAATTCACCCCTCCACTTT.

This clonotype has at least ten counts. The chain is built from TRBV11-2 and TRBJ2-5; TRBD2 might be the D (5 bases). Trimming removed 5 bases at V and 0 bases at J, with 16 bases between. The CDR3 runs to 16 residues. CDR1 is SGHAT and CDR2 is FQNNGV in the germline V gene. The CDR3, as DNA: TGTGCCAGCAGCCTGCGCGGAGCGACTAACCAAGAGACCCAGTACTTC. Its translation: CASSLRGATNQETQYF.

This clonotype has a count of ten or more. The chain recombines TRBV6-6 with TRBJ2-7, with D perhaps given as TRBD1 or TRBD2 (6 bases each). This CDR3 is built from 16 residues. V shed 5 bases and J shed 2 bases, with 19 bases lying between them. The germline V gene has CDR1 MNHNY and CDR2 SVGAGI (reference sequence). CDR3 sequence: CASSTTPQGGTYEQYF. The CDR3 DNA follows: TGTGCCAGCAGTACCACGCCACAGGGAGGTACCTACGAGCAGTACTTC.